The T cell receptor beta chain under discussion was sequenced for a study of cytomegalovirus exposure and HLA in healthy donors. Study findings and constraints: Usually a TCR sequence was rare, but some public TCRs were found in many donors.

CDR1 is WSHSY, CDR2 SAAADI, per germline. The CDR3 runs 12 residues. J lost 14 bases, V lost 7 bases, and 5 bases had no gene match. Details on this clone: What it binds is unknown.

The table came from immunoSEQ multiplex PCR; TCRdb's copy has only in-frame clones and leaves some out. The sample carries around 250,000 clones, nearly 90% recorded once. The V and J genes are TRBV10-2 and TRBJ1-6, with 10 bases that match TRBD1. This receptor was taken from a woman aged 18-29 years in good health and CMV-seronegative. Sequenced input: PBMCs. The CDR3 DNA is TGCGCCAGCATGACAGGGGGCGGGTCCCTCCACTTT. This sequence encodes CASMTGGGSLHF.